The 15 T cell receptor beta chains in this list originate from one sample, sequenced in a study of CD8+ T cells in alopecia areata (dated by TCRdb to 2017 to 2018). The intended sense of this specimen's treatment or condition label: oral pan-JAK inhibitor, 5-10 mg twice daily. Library generation was performed with the immunoSEQ multiplex PCR assay. RNA was extracted from all samples and reverse transcribed into cDNA, which served as template for TCR sequencing. TCRdb's version of the immuneACCESS table is confined to in-frame rearrangements and falls short of the full clone set. An unresolved V gene accounts for under half of the shortfall where checked; the remainder is of unknown origin. The table for this sample lists a few hundred thousand clones; around two fifths of them were counted only once. The ten largest clonotypes hold around 0.48% of the sample. Specimen: CD4+ T cells sorted from blood, collected between weeks 30 and 35, from a patient treated with tofacitinib. These receptors all stem from a human donor with alopecia areata.

The chain joins TRBV15 to TRBJ1-4, with 8 bases that match TRBD1. This CDR3 comprises 16 residues. V shed 2 bases, J shed 7 bases, and the junction held 9 bases outside the gene matches. Germline loops: CDR1 LNHNV, CDR2 YYDKDF (reference sequence). CDR3 nucleotides: TGTGCCACCAGCAGACCATCCCGGGACAGGAGTGAAAAACTGTTTTTT. Amino acid sequence: CATSRPSRDRSEKLFF.

The chain recombines TRBV7-8 with TRBJ2-6, with D perhaps given as TRBD1 or TRBD2 (5 bases each). Germline CDR1 SGHVS, CDR2 FQNEAQ. The V end lost 4 bases, the J end lost 0 bases, and 7 bases lay between the germline ends. The CDR3 loop spans 15 amino acids. CDR3 DNA sequence: TGTGCCAGCAGCTCAGGGAGCTCTGGGGCCAACGTCCTGACTTTC. Encoded protein: CASSSGSSGANVLTF.

The genes are TRBV7-9 and TRBJ2-7; a possible D gene is TRBD1 (5 bases). V was clipped by 0 bases and J by 6 bases, with 9 bases between them. Germline lookup yields CDR1 SEHNR and CDR2 FQNEAQ (reference sequence). The CDR3 is 13 amino acids. CDR3 DNA: TGTGCCAGCAGCTTAGCGGGCAGGGCCGAGCAGTACTTC. This sequence encodes CASSLAGRAEQYF.

V and J are TRBV4-2 and TRBJ1-2, with D tentatively TRBD1 (5 bases). Trimming took off 4 bases at V and 1 base at J, with 7 bases between the two ends. The CDR3 runs to 13 residues. Germline V CDR1 and CDR2: LGHNA, YNFKEQ. CDR3 sequence (DNA): TGTGCCAGCAGCCGAGACAGTAACTATGGCTACACCTTC. It codes for CASSRDSNYGYTF.

This sequence joins TRBV13 and TRBJ1-6, with a tentative D call TRBD1 (5 bases). Germline assignment: CDR1 PRHDT and CDR2 FYEKMQ (reference sequence). The CDR3 is 17 amino acids. V was trimmed by 5 bases and J by 7 bases, leaving 21 bases between them. In DNA, the CDR3 is TGTGCCAGCAGCGCCATTAACGGGGACGCAGGGAATTCACCCCTCCACTTT. Translated, it gives CASSAINGDAGNSPLHF.

The V and J genes are TRBV6-5 and TRBJ2-7, with 11 bases matching TRBD2. Looked up from germline, CDR1 is MNHEY and CDR2 is SVGAGI. The CDR3 runs 14 residues. Trimming removed 7 bases from V and 4 bases from J; junction bases left unmatched: 6. CDR3 DNA: TGTGCCAGCAAAACTAGCGGGGGAGAGTACGAGCAGTACTTC. Amino acid sequence: CASKTSGGEYEQYF.

The chain carries TRBV6-6 and TRBJ1-5, with 12 nucleotides matching TRBD1. V trimming: 2 bases; J trimming: 6 bases; junction bases outside the gene matches: 5. Germline CDR1 reads MNHNY; CDR2 reads SVGAGI (reference sequence). The CDR3 sequence is 16 residues long. DNA of the CDR3: TGTGCCAGCAGTTACCTGGGACAGGGGGCCGCTCAGCCCCAGCATTTT. This translates into CASSYLGQGAAQPQHF.

The gene calls are TRBV5-4 and TRBJ1-1; 12 bases align to TRBD1. Germline CDR1 is SGHNT and CDR2 is YYREEE (reference sequence). The J segment lost 5 bases and the V segment lost 5 bases, leaving 4 bases of the junction unmatched. There are 14 residues in the CDR3. In DNA form, the CDR3 reads TGTGCCAGCAGTCGGGACAGGGGGCTAACTGAAGCTTTCTTT. Residues: CASSRDRGLTEAFF.

This chain uses TRBV25-1 with TRBJ2-5, with 10 bases that match TRBD2. V shed 6 bases and J 7 bases; nucleotides not matched to a gene: 8. The CDR3 has 14 residues. Germline CDR1 reads MGHDK; CDR2 reads SYGVNS. In DNA, the CDR3 is TGTGCCAGCAGAGCGGGAGGGAACCCTGGGACCCAGTACTTC. Its protein product is CASRAGGNPGTQYF.

Only a few counts were recorded for this clone. The genes are TRBV27 and TRBJ1-5; perhaps TRBD1 as D (5 bases). The CDR3 spans 15 residues. Germline values: CDR1 MNHEY, CDR2 SMNVEV (reference sequence). Trimming shortened V by 6 bases and J by 3 bases, and 15 bases separated the two germline ends. The CDR3 protein is CASRFHGADNQPQHF. The CDR3 DNA follows: TGTGCCAGCAGATTCCACGGGGCAGACAATCAGCCCCAGCATTTT.

This clone was observed a handful of times. V usage is TRBV5-1 and J usage is TRBJ1-4; no firm D call. V was clipped by 1 base and J by 3 bases, with 10 bases between them. Germline V gene lookup returns CDR1 SGHRS and CDR2 YFSETQ. CDR3 size: 15 residues. The CDR3 sequence is CASSLSPRPNEKLFF. CDR3 bases: TGCGCCAGCAGCTTGTCCCCACGACCTAATGAAAAACTGTTTTTT.

This clone is a singleton in its sample. The chain combines TRBV9 with TRBJ2-3; maybe TRBD1 (6 bases). Germline lookup yields CDR1 SGDLS and CDR2 YYNGEE. This CDR3 is built from 16 residues. Trimming left V 3 bases short and J 0 bases short, with 14 bases between. The CDR3 loop is CASSATTGQSTDTQYF. DNA of the CDR3: TGTGCCAGCAGCGCTACGACAGGCCAAAGCACAGATACGCAGTATTTT. The variable domain in full, with the rest retrieved from reference TRBV9 and TRBJ2-3, is DSGVTQTPKHLITATGQRVTLRCSPRSGDLSVYWYQQSLDQGLQFLIQYYNGEERAKGNILERFSAQQFPDLHSELNLSSLELGDSALYFCASSATTGQSTDTQYFGPGTRLTVL.

This clone has a single count. The chain couples TRBV2 to TRBJ1-1; D is unclear. CDR1 and CDR2 (germline): SNHLY, FYNNEI. The CDR3 has 12 amino acids. Trimming left V 4 bases short and J 4 bases short, with 7 bases between. CDR3 sequence reads: CASSVGFTEAFF. DNA for the CDR3: TGTGCCAGCAGTGTTGGGTTCACTGAAGCTTTCTTT.

CDR3 loop: CASSLSDWNLLAQYF. The CDR3 DNA sequence: TGTGCCAGCAGCCTCTCCGACTGGAACCTTCTGGCCCAGTACTTC. J is TRBJ2-5 and V is TRBV5-6, with unresolved D. This CDR3 is 15 amino acids long. Trimming left V 4 bases short and J 9 bases short, with 22 bases between. Germline CDR1 and CDR2: SGHDT and YYEEEE. Full variable domain (rest looked up from reference TRBV5-6 and TRBJ2-5): DAGVTQSPTHLIKTRGQQVTLRCSPKSGHDTVSWYQQALGQGPQFIFQYYEEEERQRGNFPDRFSGHQFPNYSSELNVNALLLGDSALYLCASSLSDWNLLAQYFGPGTRLLVL.

The CDR3 protein is CASSGAQGKADTQYF. The CDR3 nucleotides read TGTGCCAGCAGCGGGGCACAGGGAAAGGCGGATACGCAGTATTTT. The rearrangement joins TRBV9 to TRBJ2-3, with D perhaps matching TRBD1 (6 bases). V was cut by 3 bases and J by 6 bases, with 17 bases left in between. CDR3 length: 15 amino acids. Germline V gene sequence: CDR1 SGDLS, CDR2 YYNGEE.